This TCR beta chain was sequenced during a study of T cell responses to AZD1222 COVID-19 vaccine (dated by TCRdb to the early 2020s). A note on the overall study: Because spike-specific TCR depth and breadth did not differ between the two schedules, AZD1222 recipients who got a second dose at roughly 4 weeks were pooled with those who got a second dose at roughly 12 weeks. Trial participants were enrolled by age into 18-55, 56-69 and 70-plus year subgroups, with roughly 150, 30 and 60 TCR-sequenced participants respectively. A total of about 240 trial participants underwent TCR sequencing, of whom about 210 received two doses of AZD1222 and roughly 25 received two doses of the MenACWY control vaccine.

This specimen's time point label, per the study, means: baseline before first vaccination. Samples from vaccinated people were obtained from the UK trials COV001 and COV002, which included a single-blind randomized controlled phase 2/3 trial of AZD1222 (ChAdOx1 nCoV-19) in healthy adults. For TCRbeta chain sequencing, PBMC samples from trial participants were taken at day 0 and at day 28 after the second dose. Overall results and qualifications from the work: In the small 56-69-year group, the increase in depth fell short of significance, most likely because of low power. Spike-specific TCR breadth and depth rose significantly after two AZD1222 doses compared with day 0 and with MenACWY recipients. Conclusions about previously exposed vaccinees were limited because only 6 or 7 AZD1222 recipients were SARS-CoV-2 seropositive at baseline. Reportedly, close to half of the unique spike-specific TCRs recognized epitopes lying outside the regions that are mutated in the B.1.351 and B.1.1.7 variants. Vaccine-associated CD4 TCRs spanned the whole spike protein, with dominant responses in regions 160-218 and 743-854. Participants were mostly white British and included more females than males, and it was suggested by the authors that clonal diversity may have been underestimated. No day 14 peak-response samples were available, so repertoires were characterized only after the peak T cell response.

Relative to germline, V is 10 bases shorter and J is 7 bases shorter, with 11 bases between their ends. For CDR1 and CDR2, the germline V gene lists ENHRY and SYGVKD. The CDR3 runs 11 amino acids, cysteine and phenylalanine included. The only DNA kept is the CDR3, 33 bases in frame from the first base. The CDR3 regions of human TCRbeta chains were analyzed by immunosequencing. The study's own analysis went as follows. Repertoire TCRs were matched against a reference library of SARS-CoV-2-specific TCRs generated with the MIRA antigen-specificity platform. Breadth meant the fraction of unique TCRs that were SARS-CoV-2-associated, whereas depth meant the fraction of total T cells that were SARS-CoV-2-associated. Using the MIRA data, each spike-specific TCR was assigned both to the spike region to which the TCR was reactive and to a CD4 or CD8 class. Log10-transformed breadth and depth values were compared by one-way ANOVA with Sidak's multiple comparisons tests. Here the immuneACCESS table is served through TCRdb, limited to in-frame sequences with V and J called. Missing clones are a known gap in these copies; in checked studies unresolved V genes cover under half, and the rest lacks a known reason. V and J calls and clone size are those listed in that table; D and trimming were worked out from the DNA. This sample holds roughly 150,000 clones; 90% were observed only once. In total, the top ten clones hold less than 2% of the sample.

Turning to this clone: No antigen is known for it. Per-base quality was not reported, and no clone a single base away is much larger than it.

This chain joins TRBV10-3 to TRBJ2-1; no D gene is confidently identified. Source: peripheral blood, taken on day 0 of AZD1222 vaccination. The clonotype originates from an adult in good health. In nucleotides, the sequence is TGTGCCACCCACTCGGCAAATGAGCAGTTCTTC. Translated, this is CATHSANEQFF.